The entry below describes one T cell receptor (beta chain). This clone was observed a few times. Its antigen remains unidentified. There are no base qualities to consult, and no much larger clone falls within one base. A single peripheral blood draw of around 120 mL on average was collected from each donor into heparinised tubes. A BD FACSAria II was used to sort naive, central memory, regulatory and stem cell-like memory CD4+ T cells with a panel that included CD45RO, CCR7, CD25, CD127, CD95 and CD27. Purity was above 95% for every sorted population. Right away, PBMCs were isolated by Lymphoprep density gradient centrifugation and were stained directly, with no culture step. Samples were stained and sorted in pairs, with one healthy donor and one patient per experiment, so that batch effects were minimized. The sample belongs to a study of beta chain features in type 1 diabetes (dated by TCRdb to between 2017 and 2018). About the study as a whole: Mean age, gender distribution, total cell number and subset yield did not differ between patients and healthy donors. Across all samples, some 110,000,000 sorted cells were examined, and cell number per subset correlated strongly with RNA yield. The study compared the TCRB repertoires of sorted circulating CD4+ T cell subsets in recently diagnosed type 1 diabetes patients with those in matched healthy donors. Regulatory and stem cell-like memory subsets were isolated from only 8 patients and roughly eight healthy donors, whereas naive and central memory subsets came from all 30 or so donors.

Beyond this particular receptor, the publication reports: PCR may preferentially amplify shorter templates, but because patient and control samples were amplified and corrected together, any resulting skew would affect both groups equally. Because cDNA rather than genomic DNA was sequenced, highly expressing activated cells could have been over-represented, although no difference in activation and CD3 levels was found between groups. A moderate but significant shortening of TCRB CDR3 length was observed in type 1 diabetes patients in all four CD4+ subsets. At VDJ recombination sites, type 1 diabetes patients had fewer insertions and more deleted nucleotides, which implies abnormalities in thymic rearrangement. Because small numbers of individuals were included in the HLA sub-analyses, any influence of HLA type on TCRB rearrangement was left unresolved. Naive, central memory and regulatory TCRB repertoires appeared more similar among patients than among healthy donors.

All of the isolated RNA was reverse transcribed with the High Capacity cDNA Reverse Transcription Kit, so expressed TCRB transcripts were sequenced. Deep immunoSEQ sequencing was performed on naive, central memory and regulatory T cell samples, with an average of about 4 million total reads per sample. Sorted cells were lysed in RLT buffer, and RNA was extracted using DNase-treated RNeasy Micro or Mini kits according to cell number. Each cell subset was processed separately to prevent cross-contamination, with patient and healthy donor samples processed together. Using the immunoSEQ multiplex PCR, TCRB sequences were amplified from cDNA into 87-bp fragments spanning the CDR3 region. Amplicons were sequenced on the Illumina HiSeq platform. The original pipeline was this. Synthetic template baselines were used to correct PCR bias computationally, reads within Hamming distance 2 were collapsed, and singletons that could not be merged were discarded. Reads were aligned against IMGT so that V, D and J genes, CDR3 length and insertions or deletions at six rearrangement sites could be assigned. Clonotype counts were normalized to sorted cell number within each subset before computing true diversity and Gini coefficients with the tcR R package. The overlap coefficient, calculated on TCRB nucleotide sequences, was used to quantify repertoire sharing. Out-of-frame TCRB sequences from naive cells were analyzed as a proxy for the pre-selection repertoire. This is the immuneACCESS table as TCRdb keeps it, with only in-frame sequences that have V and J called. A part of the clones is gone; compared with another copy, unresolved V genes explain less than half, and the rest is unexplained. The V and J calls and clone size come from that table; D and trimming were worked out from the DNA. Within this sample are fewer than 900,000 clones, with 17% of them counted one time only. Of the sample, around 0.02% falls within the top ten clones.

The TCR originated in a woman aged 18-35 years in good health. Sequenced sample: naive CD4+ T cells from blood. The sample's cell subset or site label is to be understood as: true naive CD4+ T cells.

Here is the DNA: TGTGCCAGCTCGTCCTCCGGGTCTGAGCAGTTCTTC. The translation is CASSSSGSEQFF. The chain couples TRBV18 to TRBJ2-1; the D gene cannot be named for sure. Trimming at the junction amounts to 6 bases on V and 9 bases on J, and the germline ends lie 12 bases apart. Based on the germline V gene, the CDR1 and CDR2 sequences are KGHSH and LQKENI. CDR3 length: 12 amino acids, cysteine to phenylalanine. Only the CDR3 DNA is retained, 36 bases long and in frame from the first base.